This TCR beta chain stems from a study of shared clonotypes between healthy human individuals. Turning to the study itself: Per donor, three plates held CD4 naive cells, three held CD4 memory, two held CD8 naive and one held CD8 memory.

Regarding this clone: Its specificity is unknown. Other DNA sequences in this specimen translate into the identical CDR3.

The assay used deep level. Sequencing was performed with immunoSEQ multiplex PCR; in TCRdb, only in-frame clones are kept and a portion is missing. The data hold fewer than 3 million clones, with 85% to 95% observed a single time. V lost 4 bases to trimming and J lost 6 bases; unmatched junction nucleotides: 3. The CDR3 consists of 14 residues. In germline, CDR1 is SGHRS, CDR2 YFSETQ. The study, taken as a whole, reports: The expectation was that sequencing depth would affect clonotype sharing among donors.

The sequenced sample was naive CD4+ T cells from PBMCs. Subset here: CD45RA+ positively selected. The sequence derives from a man aged 18 to 30 in good health. Some clones in this sample may be carry-over from other donors' samples. The chain combines TRBV5-1 with TRBJ2-7; 14 bases match TRBD2. The chain's CDR3 is CASSVGLAGAEQYF. CDR3 DNA sequence: TGCGCCAGCAGCGTGGGACTAGCGGGAGCCGAGCAGTACTTC.